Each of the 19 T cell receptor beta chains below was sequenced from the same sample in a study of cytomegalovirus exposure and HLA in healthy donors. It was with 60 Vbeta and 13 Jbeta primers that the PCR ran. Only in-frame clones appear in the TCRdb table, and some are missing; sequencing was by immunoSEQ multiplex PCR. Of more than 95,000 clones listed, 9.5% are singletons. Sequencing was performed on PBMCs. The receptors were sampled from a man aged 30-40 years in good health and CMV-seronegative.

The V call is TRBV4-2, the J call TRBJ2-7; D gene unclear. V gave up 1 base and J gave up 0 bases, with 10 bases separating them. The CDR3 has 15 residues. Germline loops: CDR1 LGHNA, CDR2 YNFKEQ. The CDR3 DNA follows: TGTGCCAGCAGCCAAGTCAGCGAGAGCTCCTACGAGCAGTACTTC. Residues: CASSQVSESSYEQYF.

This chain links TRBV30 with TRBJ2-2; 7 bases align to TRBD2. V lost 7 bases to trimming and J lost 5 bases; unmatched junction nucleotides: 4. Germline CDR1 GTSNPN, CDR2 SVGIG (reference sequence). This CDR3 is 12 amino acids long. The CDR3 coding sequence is TGTGCCTCCCAAGCGGGGACCGGGGAGCTGTTTTTT. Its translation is CASQAGTGELFF.

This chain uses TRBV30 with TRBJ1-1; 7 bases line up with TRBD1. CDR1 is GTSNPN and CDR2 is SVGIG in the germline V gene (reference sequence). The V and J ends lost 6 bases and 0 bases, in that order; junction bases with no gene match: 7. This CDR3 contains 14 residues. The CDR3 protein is CACSTGIVNTEAFF. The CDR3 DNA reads TGTGCCTGTTCGACAGGGATCGTGAACACTGAAGCTTTCTTT.

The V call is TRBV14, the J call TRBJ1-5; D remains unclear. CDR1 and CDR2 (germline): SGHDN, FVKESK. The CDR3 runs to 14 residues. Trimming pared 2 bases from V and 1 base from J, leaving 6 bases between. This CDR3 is CASSQFLSNQPQHF. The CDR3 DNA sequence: TGTGCCAGCAGCCAATTCTTGAGCAATCAGCCCCAGCATTTT.

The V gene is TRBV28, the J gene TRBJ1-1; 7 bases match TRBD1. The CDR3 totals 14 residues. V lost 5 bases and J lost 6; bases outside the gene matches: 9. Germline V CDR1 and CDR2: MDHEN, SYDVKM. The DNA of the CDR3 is TGTGCCAGCAGTCCCTCCCGGGACAGCGCTGAAGCTTTCTTT. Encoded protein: CASSPSRDSAEAFF.

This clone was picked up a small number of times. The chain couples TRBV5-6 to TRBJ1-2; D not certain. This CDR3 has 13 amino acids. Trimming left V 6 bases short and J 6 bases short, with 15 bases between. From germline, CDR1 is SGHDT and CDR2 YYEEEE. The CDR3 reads CASIRRSMNGYTF. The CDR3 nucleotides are TGTGCCAGCATCCGTCGTAGTATGAATGGCTACACCTTC.

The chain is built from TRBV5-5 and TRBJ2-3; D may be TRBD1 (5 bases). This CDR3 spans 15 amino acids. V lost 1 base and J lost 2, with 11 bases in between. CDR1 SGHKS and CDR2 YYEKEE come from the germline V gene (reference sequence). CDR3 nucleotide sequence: TGTGCCAGCAGCTTGTGGGGCAGGAACACAGATACGCAGTATTTT. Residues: CASSLWGRNTDTQYF.

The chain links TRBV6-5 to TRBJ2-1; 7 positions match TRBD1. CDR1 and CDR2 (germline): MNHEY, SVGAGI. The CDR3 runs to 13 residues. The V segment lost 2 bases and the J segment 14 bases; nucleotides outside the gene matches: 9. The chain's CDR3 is CASSYASGGVKFF. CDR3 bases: TGTGCCAGCAGTTACGCATCAGGGGGTGTGAAGTTCTTC.

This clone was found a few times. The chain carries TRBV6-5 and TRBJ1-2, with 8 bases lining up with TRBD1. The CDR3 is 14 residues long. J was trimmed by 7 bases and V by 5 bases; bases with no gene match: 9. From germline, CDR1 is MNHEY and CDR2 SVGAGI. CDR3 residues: CASSRDRGVRGYTF. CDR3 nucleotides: TGTGCCAGCAGTCGTGACAGGGGCGTTCGTGGCTACACCTTC.

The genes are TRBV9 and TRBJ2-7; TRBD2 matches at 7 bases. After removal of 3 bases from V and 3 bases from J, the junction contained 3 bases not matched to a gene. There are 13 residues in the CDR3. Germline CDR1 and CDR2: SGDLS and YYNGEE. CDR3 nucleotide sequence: TGTGCCAGCAGCGCCGGGACTAACTACGAGCAGTACTTC. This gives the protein CASSAGTNYEQYF.

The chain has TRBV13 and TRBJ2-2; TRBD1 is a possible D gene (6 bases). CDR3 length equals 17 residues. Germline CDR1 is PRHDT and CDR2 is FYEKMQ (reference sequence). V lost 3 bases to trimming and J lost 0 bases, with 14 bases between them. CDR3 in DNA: TGTGCCAGCAGCTTTCCACAGGGACCAGCGAACACCGGGGAGCTGTTTTTT. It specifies CASSFPQGPANTGELFF.

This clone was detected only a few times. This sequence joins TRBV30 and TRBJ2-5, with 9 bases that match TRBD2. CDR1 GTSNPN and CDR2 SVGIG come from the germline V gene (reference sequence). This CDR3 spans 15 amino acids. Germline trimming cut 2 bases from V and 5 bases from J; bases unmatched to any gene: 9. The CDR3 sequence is CAWSTLLAGYETQYF. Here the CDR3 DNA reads TGTGCCTGGAGTACTTTGCTAGCGGGATATGAGACCCAGTACTTC.

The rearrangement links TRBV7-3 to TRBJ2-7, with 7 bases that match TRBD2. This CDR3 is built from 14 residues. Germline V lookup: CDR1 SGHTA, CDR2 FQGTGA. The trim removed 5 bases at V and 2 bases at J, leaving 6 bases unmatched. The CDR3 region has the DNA TGTGCCAGCAGCGTTGGACTAGGTACCTACGAGCAGTACTTC. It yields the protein CASSVGLGTYEQYF.

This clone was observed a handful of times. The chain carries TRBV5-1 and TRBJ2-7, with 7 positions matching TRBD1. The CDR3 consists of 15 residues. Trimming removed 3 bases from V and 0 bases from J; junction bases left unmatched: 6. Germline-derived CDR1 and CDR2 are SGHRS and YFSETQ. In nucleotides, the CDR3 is TGCGCCAGCAGCTCGGGACAGCATTTCTCCTACGAGCAGTACTTC. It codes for CASSSGQHFSYEQYF. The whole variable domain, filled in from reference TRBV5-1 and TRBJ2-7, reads KAGVTQTPRYLIKTRGQQVTLSCSPISGHRSVSWYQQTPGQGLQFLFEYFSETQRNKGNFPGRFSGRQFSNSRSEMNVSTLELGDSALYLCASSSGQHFSYEQYFGPGTRLTVT.

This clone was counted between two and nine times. This chain's CDR3 is CASSLAWGGINTEAFF. The CDR3 nucleotides read TGTGCCAGCAGCTTAGCGTGGGGGGGCATAAACACTGAAGCTTTCTTT. The chain couples TRBV7-2 to TRBJ1-1; possible D gene TRBD1, 6 bases. Trimming took off 0 bases at V and 2 bases at J, with 13 bases between the two ends. This CDR3 region has 16 residues. Germline V gives CDR1 SGHTA, CDR2 FQGNSA.

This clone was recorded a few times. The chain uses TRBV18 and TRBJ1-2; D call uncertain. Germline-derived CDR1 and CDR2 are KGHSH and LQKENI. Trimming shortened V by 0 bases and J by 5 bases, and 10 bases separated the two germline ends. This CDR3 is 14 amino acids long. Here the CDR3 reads CASSPPGRSYGYTF. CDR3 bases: TGTGCCAGCTCACCACCGGGCAGGTCTTATGGCTACACCTTC.

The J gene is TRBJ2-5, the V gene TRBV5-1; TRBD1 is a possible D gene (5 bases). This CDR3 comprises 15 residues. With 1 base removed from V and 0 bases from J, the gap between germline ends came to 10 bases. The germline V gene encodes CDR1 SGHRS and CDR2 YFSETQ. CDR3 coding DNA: TGCGCCAGCAGCTTGAAATCACAGGACCAAGAGACCCAGTACTTC. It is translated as CASSLKSQDQETQYF.

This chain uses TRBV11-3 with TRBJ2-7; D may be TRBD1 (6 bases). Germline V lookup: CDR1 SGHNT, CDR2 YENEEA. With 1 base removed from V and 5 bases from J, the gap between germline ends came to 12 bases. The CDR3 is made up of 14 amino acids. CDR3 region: CASSLGGRRDEQYF. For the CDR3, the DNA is TGTGCCAGCAGCTTAGGGGGGCGCAGGGACGAGCAGTACTTC.

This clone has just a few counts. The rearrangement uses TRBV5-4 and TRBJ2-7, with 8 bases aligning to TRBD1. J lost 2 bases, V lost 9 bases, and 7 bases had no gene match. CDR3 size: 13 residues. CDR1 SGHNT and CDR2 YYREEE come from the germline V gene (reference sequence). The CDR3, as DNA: TGTGCCACCCAGGACAGGGCAACCTACGAGCAGTACTTC. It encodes CATQDRATYEQYF.